These 30 T cell receptor beta chains were all obtained from the same sample, sequenced in a study of multiple sclerosis patients with progressive multifocal leukoencephalopathy. Time point specified: before natalizumab initiation. Sequencing was performed with immunoSEQ multiplex PCR; in TCRdb, only in-frame clones are kept and a portion is missing. The repertoire holds more than 30,000 clones, approximately 90% seen once, with around 1.5% in the top ten. Specimen: PBMCs. The receptor source for this set is a human donor with multiple sclerosis.

The chain joins TRBV28 to TRBJ2-2; 11 nucleotides match TRBD2. This CDR3 is built from 19 residues. Germline V lookup: CDR1 MDHEN, CDR2 SYDVKM. Trimming took 4 bases from V and 6 from J; bases not matched to a gene: 16. The CDR3 DNA reads TGTGCCAGCAGTTCCTATAGCGGGAGGGCCGCTTCCTCCCCCGGGGAGCTGTTTTTT. This encodes CASSSYSGRAASSPGELFF.

The table lists this clone with a count of one. The chain joins TRBV4-3 to TRBJ2-7; 10 positions match TRBD1. The germline CDR1 and CDR2 sequences are LGHNA and YSLEER. Trimming at V came to 1 base and at J to 0 bases, leaving 15 bases not matched to a gene. The CDR3 spans 20 residues. The CDR3 protein is CASSQASPGQGRSSSYEQYF. In DNA, the CDR3 is TGCGCCAGCAGCCAAGCCAGCCCGGGACAGGGGAGATCAAGCTCCTACGAGCAGTACTTC.

This clone was seen just once. The chain employs TRBV19 and TRBJ2-5; possibly TRBD1 or TRBD2 for D (5 bases each). Matching the DNA end better, TRBJ2-7 makes the J call doubtful. CDR3 length equals 16 residues. Per germline, CDR1 LNHDA and CDR2 SQIVND (reference sequence). This CDR3 reads CASSIDIGMGEYEQYF. The CDR3 DNA reads TGTGCCAGTAGTATAGATATCGGTATGGGGGAATACGAGCAGTACTTC.

This rearrangement joins TRBV18 to TRBJ1-2, with D possibly matching TRBD1 (5 bases). V lost 3 bases to trimming and J lost 3 bases, with 11 bases between them. Germline CDR1 KGHSH, CDR2 LQKENI. This CDR3 spans 14 amino acids. This CDR3 is CASSPVGVDYGYTF. In nucleotides, the CDR3 is TGTGCCAGCTCACCCGTAGGGGTGGACTATGGCTACACCTTC.

V usage is TRBV25-1 and J usage is TRBJ2-7; perhaps D is TRBD1 or TRBD2 (5 bases each). Deletions cut 4 bases from V and 7 bases from J, with 23 bases between. The CDR3 extends over 16 amino acids. Germline CDR1 MGHDK, CDR2 SYGVNS. The CDR3 loop is CASSGDPRTGLGEQYF. The CDR3 nucleotides read TGTGCCAGCAGTGGAGACCCCAGGACGGGGCTGGGGGAGCAGTACTTC.

The chain has TRBV28 and TRBJ2-7; D gene unclear. V lost 10 bases to trimming and J lost 1 base, with 11 bases between them. Germline lookup yields CDR1 MDHEN and CDR2 SYDVKM. There are 12 residues in the CDR3. This CDR3 reads CATDSKSYEQYF. CDR3 nucleotides: TGTGCCACTGACTCCAAATCCTACGAGCAGTACTTC.

The J gene is TRBJ2-7, the V gene TRBV14, with D perhaps matching TRBD1 (6 bases). V lost 4 bases, J lost 2 bases, and 12 bases lay in between. The CDR3 totals 14 residues. CDR1 is SGHDN, CDR2 FVKESK, per germline. CDR3 nucleotide sequence: TGTGCCAGCAGCCGACTCAGGGGCGCCTACGAGCAGTACTTC. Its translation: CASSRLRGAYEQYF.

The chain carries TRBV7-2 and TRBJ1-4; D gene unclear. Between the trimmed V and J ends, which lost 2 bases and 8 bases, there was a span of 15 bases. The germline gives CDR1 SGHTA, CDR2 FQGNSA. The CDR3 contains 15 residues. CDR3 in DNA: TGTGCCAGCAGCTTAAGGCTACAGAGGTACGAAAAACTGTTTTTT. As protein: CASSLRLQRYEKLFF.

J is TRBJ2-5 and V is TRBV7-2; 8 bases match TRBD1. The CDR3 runs 15 residues. Germline V gene lookup returns CDR1 SGHTA and CDR2 FQGNSA. The J segment lost 11 bases and the V segment lost 1 base, leaving 12 bases of the junction unmatched. CDR3 in DNA: TGTGCCAGCAGCTTAGATGGGACAGGTTTTAGGGAGCAGTACTTC. Residues: CASSLDGTGFREQYF.

This clone was counted a few times. The chain combines TRBV25-1 with TRBJ2-1; D possibly corresponds to TRBD1 (7 bases). The length of the CDR3 is 15 residues. The V end lost 5 bases, the J end lost 4 bases, and 15 bases lay between the germline ends. The germline V gene has CDR1 MGHDK and CDR2 SYGVNS. CDR3 region: CASSPGGTVYNEQFF. CDR3 DNA: TGTGCCAGCAGTCCTGGGGGGACAGTATACAATGAGCAGTTCTTC.

The rearrangement joins TRBV7-9 to TRBJ1-2, with D perhaps matching TRBD1 (5 bases). This CDR3 is built from 15 residues. The germline CDR1 and CDR2 sequences are SEHNR and FQNEAQ (reference sequence). Trimming removed 3 bases from V and 8 bases from J, with 19 bases in between. The CDR3 sequence: CASSLGSGTAEGYTF. The DNA of the CDR3 is TGTGCCAGCAGCTTGGGATCCGGGACGGCTGAGGGCTACACCTTC.

The gene calls are TRBV15 and TRBJ2-6, with D possibly being TRBD1 (6 bases). Looked up from germline, CDR1 is LNHNV and CDR2 is YYDKDF (reference sequence). CDR3 length: 16 residues. Trimming pared 5 bases from V and 2 bases from J, leaving 13 bases between. The CDR3 bases are TGTGCCACCAGCGAGTTTAAGGGGGCTGGGGCCAACGTCCTGACTTTC. This codes for CATSEFKGAGANVLTF.

V is TRBV19 and J is TRBJ2-6; D gene uncertain. V was trimmed by 4 bases and J by 0 bases, leaving 7 bases between them. CDR1 and CDR2 (germline): LNHDA, SQIVND (reference sequence). The CDR3 length is 15 residues. The CDR3 reads CASSKGNSGANVLTF. In DNA form, the CDR3 reads TGTGCCAGTAGTAAAGGGAACTCTGGGGCCAACGTCCTGACTTTC.

CDR3 sequence (DNA): TGTGCCAGCAGTCGCGGGACTAGCGGGAACAATGAGCAGTTCTTC. The encoded protein is CASSRGTSGNNEQFF. The rearrangement links TRBV27 to TRBJ2-1, with 13 bases identical to TRBD2. Germline loops: CDR1 MNHEY, CDR2 SMNVEV (reference sequence). With 5 bases clipped from V and 5 bases from J, the junction kept 3 bases outside the gene matches. The CDR3 loop spans 15 amino acids.

The chain links TRBV9 to TRBJ1-3; D not certain. The CDR3 is 15 amino acids. CDR1 is SGDLS and CDR2 is YYNGEE in the germline V gene. V was clipped by 1 base and J by 0 bases, with 8 bases between them. The CDR3 loop is CASSVLGYSGNTIYF. CDR3 sequence (DNA): TGTGCCAGCAGCGTACTAGGTTACTCTGGAAACACCATATATTTT.

In its sample, this clone was seen once. The gene calls are TRBV20-1 and TRBJ1-1, with D maybe TRBD1 (5 bases). The germline V and J ends were trimmed by 6 bases and 10 bases, with 15 bases remaining between them. The germline V gene encodes CDR1 DFQATT and CDR2 SNEGSKA (reference sequence). The CDR3 covers 11 residues. CDR3 nucleotide sequence: TGCAGTGCGAAAGCGGGGGGTGTAGCTTTCTTT. This sequence encodes CSAKAGGVAFF.

The chain employs TRBV18 and TRBJ1-1, with D possibly matching TRBD1 (6 bases). Germline CDR1 is KGHSH and CDR2 is LQKENI. Deletions cut 7 bases from V and 4 bases from J, with 16 bases between. The CDR3 has 14 amino acids. CDR3 sequence (DNA): TGTGCCAGCTTCCTACCGGGGGCAAGCACTGAAGCTTTCTTT. Its translation is CASFLPGASTEAFF.

The chain couples TRBV7-9 to TRBJ1-1, with a possible D match to TRBD1 (5 bases). The CDR3 runs to 19 residues. CDR1 is SEHNR and CDR2 is FQNEAQ in the germline V gene (reference sequence). The V end lost 2 bases, the J end lost 0 bases, and 22 bases lay between the germline ends. The chain's CDR3 is CASSLRHNAGSNMNTEAFF. The CDR3 DNA is TGTGCCAGCAGCTTACGCCACAACGCAGGGTCGAACATGAACACTGAAGCTTTCTTT.

This chain links TRBV5-1 with TRBJ1-1, with 11 positions matching TRBD1. CDR3 length: 16 residues. Trimming at V came to 1 base and at J to 1 base, leaving 3 bases not matched to a gene. In germline, CDR1 is SGHRS, CDR2 YFSETQ. CDR3 loop: CASSLSGTGGNTEAFF. The CDR3 bases are TGCGCCAGCAGCTTGTCCGGGACAGGGGGGAACACTGAAGCTTTCTTT.

The chain employs TRBV9 and TRBJ1-1; no clear D gene. The length of the CDR3 is 13 residues. Germline CDR1 SGDLS, CDR2 YYNGEE. V was cut by 4 bases and J by 2 bases, with 9 bases left in between. CDR3 loop: CASSSRINTEAFF. In DNA form, the CDR3 reads TGTGCCAGCAGCTCCCGGATCAACACTGAAGCTTTCTTT.

The gene calls are TRBV12-5 and TRBJ2-7; no reliable D call. The CDR3 contains 14 residues. V gave up 5 bases and J gave up 3 bases, with 14 bases separating them. Per the germline V gene, CDR1 is LGHNT and CDR2 is FRNRAP. The CDR3 DNA reads as TGTGCTAGTGGTCCCACCCTTCCTCGCTACGAGCAGTACTTC. This gives the protein CASGPTLPRYEQYF.

The genes are TRBV9 and TRBJ2-2, with D possibly matching TRBD2 (6 bases). V dropped 3 bases and J dropped 1 base, with 10 bases sitting between them. This CDR3 is 15 amino acids long. Looked up from germline, CDR1 is SGDLS and CDR2 is YYNGEE. CDR3 DNA: TGTGCCAGCAGCGGCGGGGACGTGAACACCGGGGAGCTGTTTTTT. It codes for CASSGGDVNTGELFF.

The J gene is TRBJ2-1, the V gene TRBV9, with 9 bases aligning to TRBD2. The CDR3 spans 14 residues. Germline-derived CDR1 and CDR2 are SGDLS and YYNGEE. V gave up 3 bases and J gave up 6 bases; unmatched junction bases: 4. CDR3 in amino acids: CASSGSGSSNEQFF. DNA of the CDR3: TGTGCCAGCAGCGGTAGCGGGAGTTCCAATGAGCAGTTCTTC. Variable domain in full (rest from reference TRBV9 and TRBJ2-1): DSGVTQTPKHLITATGQRVTLRCSPRSGDLSVYWYQQSLDQGLQFLIQYYNGEERAKGNILERFSAQQFPDLHSELNLSSLELGDSALYFCASSGSGSSNEQFFGPGTRLTVL.

The chain combines TRBV6-1 with TRBJ2-3; possible D gene TRBD1, 6 bases. This CDR3 contains 14 residues. Germline V gene data show CDR1 as MNHNS and CDR2 as SASEGT. V lost 7 bases and J lost 2, with 13 bases in between. CDR3 residues: CASNRGGYTDTQYF. For the CDR3, the DNA is TGTGCCAGCAATAGAGGGGGATACACAGATACGCAGTATTTT.

J is TRBJ2-7 and V is TRBV6-5; TRBD1 matches at 11 bases. CDR1 MNHEY and CDR2 SVGAGI come from the germline V gene. Trimming cost V 4 bases and J 2 bases; bases outside gene matches: 1. The CDR3 is 14 amino acids. For the CDR3, the DNA is TGTGCCAGCAGTTGGGACAGGGGGACCTACGAGCAGTACTTC. Protein product: CASSWDRGTYEQYF.

The chain combines TRBV9 with TRBJ2-6, with D unclear. The CDR3 runs to 18 residues. Trimming removed 4 bases at V and 0 bases at J, with 17 bases between. The germline V gene encodes CDR1 SGDLS and CDR2 YYNGEE. In DNA form, the CDR3 reads TGTGCCAGCAGCCGGAATGCCGGTCAGCGCTCTGGGGCCAACGTCCTGACTTTC. Residues: CASSRNAGQRSGANVLTF. The variable domain in full, with the rest retrieved from reference TRBV9 and TRBJ2-6, is DSGVTQTPKHLITATGQRVTLRCSPRSGDLSVYWYQQSLDQGLQFLIQYYNGEERAKGNILERFSAQQFPDLHSELNLSSLELGDSALYFCASSRNAGQRSGANVLTFGAGSRLTVL.

J is TRBJ1-5 and V is TRBV30; D gene ambiguous. The V gene lost 5 bases and the J gene lost 6 bases, with 14 bases spanning the gap. This CDR3 spans 13 amino acids. Germline values: CDR1 GTSNPN, CDR2 SVGIG (reference sequence). CDR3 protein: CAWDPLWGQPQHF. CDR3 nucleotides: TGTGCCTGGGACCCTCTTTGGGGTCAGCCCCAGCATTTT.

The genes are TRBV7-9 and TRBJ2-7, with D perhaps matching TRBD1 or TRBD2 (7 bases each). The CDR3 totals 17 residues. Trimming removed 1 base from V and 2 bases from J, with 18 bases in between. Germline CDR1 is SEHNR and CDR2 is FQNEAQ (reference sequence). CDR3 loop: CASSLVGGGSPTYEQYF. The CDR3 DNA sequence: TGTGCCAGCAGCTTAGTGGGAGGGGGCTCACCTACCTACGAGCAGTACTTC.

The V call is TRBV11-2, the J call TRBJ2-7, with a weak D call TRBD2 (5 bases). Germline CDR1 and CDR2: SGHAT and FQNNGV. V lost 2 bases and J 4 bases, leaving 15 bases between the germline ends. The CDR3 totals 15 residues. DNA for the CDR3: TGTGCCAGCAGCTTAACAGAGGGATTCTCATACGAGCAGTACTTC. Its translation is CASSLTEGFSYEQYF.

This sequence joins TRBV18 and TRBJ1-1; no clear D gene. CDR1 and CDR2 from the germline V gene are KGHSH and LQKENI. V was cut by 10 bases and J by 2 bases, with 8 bases left in between. This CDR3 has 11 amino acids. CDR3: CATVFNTEAFF. Written as DNA, the CDR3 is TGTGCCACCGTATTTAACACTGAAGCTTTCTTT.